The rows below give T cell receptor beta chains drawn from one sample of a study of T cells in Graves' hyperthyroidism and ophthalmopathy. TCRdb independently ran MiXCR on the multiplex PCR reads; one entry per CDR3 protein. Among a few hundred thousand distinct CDR3 sequences, about 15% were seen once, and the ten largest hold around 7.3%. The specimen was blood. The source is a woman in her 30s with Graves' hyperthyroidism. Each CDR3 is given with its conserved first and last residue. A D gene is named only where the DNA matches it firmly. Clone size is given for some rows only: seen once, a few or many times, or a class if the clone is expanded.

clone size: many
J gene: TRBJ1-3
D gene: NA
V gene: TRBV6-1
CDR3 DNA: TGTGCCAGCAGTGAAAGACAAGGGCCTGGAAACACCATATATTTT
CDR3 protein: CASSERQGPGNTIYF

clone size: many
J gene: TRBJ2-2
D gene: NA
V gene: TRBV11-2
CDR3 DNA: TGTGCCAGCAGCTTAGTTTGGGGCGGGGAGCTGTTTTTT
CDR3 protein: CASSLVWGGELFF

clone size: many
J gene: TRBJ1-1
D gene: TRBD1
V gene: TRBV29-1
CDR3 DNA: TGCAGCGCCGAACGACAGGGCGACACTGAAGCTTTCTTT
CDR3 protein: CSAERQGDTEAFF

clone size: many
J gene: TRBJ2-3
D gene: NA
V gene: TRBV3-1
CDR3 DNA: TGTGCCAGCACCCGGCTCGGCGATACGCAGTATTTT
CDR3 protein: CASTRLGDTQYF

clone size: few
J gene: TRBJ1-2
D gene: TRBD1
V gene: TRBV20-1
CDR3 DNA: TGCAGTGCTAGAACGACAGGGGAAGGCTACACCTTC
CDR3 protein: CSARTTGEGYTF

clone size: NA
J gene: TRBJ1-2
D gene: TRBD1
V gene: TRBV3-1
CDR3 DNA: TGTGCCAGCAGCCAAGACTGGAAGGATACGGGACAGGCAACTTATGGCTACACCTTC
CDR3 protein: CASSQDWKDTGQATYGYTF

clone size: many
J gene: TRBJ2-7
D gene: TRBD2
V gene: TRBV7-8
CDR3 DNA: TGTGCCAGCAGCTTAAGCCTAGCGGGAGGCTACGAGCAGTACTTC
CDR3 protein: CASSLSLAGGYEQYF

clone size: few
J gene: TRBJ2-1
D gene: NA
V gene: TRBV15
CDR3 DNA: TGTGCCACCAGCAGAGATCGTACTGCGCAGTTCTTC
CDR3 protein: CATSRDRTAQFF

clone size: few
J gene: TRBJ2-5
D gene: TRBD1
V gene: TRBV7-2
CDR3 DNA: TGTGCCAGCAGCTTAGGGCCGGGACAGGGACAAGAGACCCAGTACTTC
CDR3 protein: CASSLGPGQGQETQYF

clone size: NA
J gene: TRBJ2-7
D gene: NA
V gene: TRBV6-2/TRBV6-3
CDR3 DNA: TGTGCCAGCAGTGACCCAGGTGGGGACTCCTACGAGCAGTACTTC
CDR3 protein: CASSDPGGDSYEQYF

clone size: NA
J gene: TRBJ1-5
D gene: NA
V gene: TRBV19
CDR3 DNA: TGTGCCAGTAGTATAGATCGTGACGGCTTACAGCCCCAGCATTTT
CDR3 protein: CASSIDRDGLQPQHF

clone size: many
J gene: TRBJ2-6
D gene: NA
V gene: TRBV30
CDR3 DNA: TGTGCCTGGAGCCTGACAGGACTTGGGGCCAACGTCCTGACTTTC
CDR3 protein: CAWSLTGLGANVLTF

clone size: many
J gene: TRBJ2-2
D gene: NA
V gene: TRBV27
CDR3 DNA: TGTGCCAGCATCAGATCCAGGAACACCGGGGAGCTGTTTTTT
CDR3 protein: CASIRSRNTGELFF

clone size: NA
J gene: TRBJ2-1
D gene: NA
V gene: TRBV19
CDR3 DNA: TGTGCCAGTAGTCGTGACATCTACAATGAGCAGTTCTTC
CDR3 protein: CASSRDIYNEQFF

clone size: many
J gene: TRBJ1-2
D gene: NA
V gene: TRBV12-3/TRBV12-4
CDR3 DNA: TGTGCCAGCAGTTTTACCGGCCCATGGTTTGGCTACACCTTC
CDR3 protein: CASSFTGPWFGYTF

clone size: NA
J gene: TRBJ2-7
D gene: NA
V gene: TRBV6-2/TRBV6-3
CDR3 DNA: TGTGCCAGTAGTCATGGCATCTCCTACGAGCAGTACTTC
CDR3 protein: CASSHGISYEQYF

clone size: NA
J gene: TRBJ2-2
D gene: NA
V gene: TRBV7-3
CDR3 DNA: TGTGCCAGCAGCCGGACCACCAACACCGGGGAGCTGTTTTTT
CDR3 protein: CASSRTTNTGELFF

clone size: many
J gene: TRBJ2-1
D gene: NA
V gene: TRBV7-6
CDR3 DNA: TGTGCCAGCAGCTTAGACGGCAAGAATGAGCAGTTCTTC
CDR3 protein: CASSLDGKNEQFF

clone size: NA
J gene: TRBJ1-2
D gene: NA
V gene: TRBV19
CDR3 DNA: TGTGCCAGTAGTCAAGGGTCCCCCTATGGCTACACCTTC
CDR3 protein: CASSQGSPYGYTF

clone size: few
J gene: TRBJ2-2
D gene: NA
V gene: TRBV6-1
CDR3 DNA: TGTGCCAGCGGCCTCAGAAAGGGGGCGAACACCGGGGAGCTGTTTTTT
CDR3 protein: CASGLRKGANTGELFF

clone size: few
J gene: TRBJ2-7
D gene: TRBD1
V gene: TRBV27
CDR3 DNA: TGTGCCAGCAGTCCAAAGCCGGTGGGACAGGGGGCTTTCTACGAGCAGTACTTC
CDR3 protein: CASSPKPVGQGAFYEQYF

clone size: few
J gene: TRBJ2-3
D gene: TRBD2
V gene: TRBV6-2/TRBV6-3
CDR3 DNA: TGTGCCAGCAGTTACGGGTTGACTAGCGGGGTCACAGATACGCAGTATTTT
CDR3 protein: CASSYGLTSGVTDTQYF

clone size: NA
J gene: TRBJ2-1
D gene: TRBD2
V gene: TRBV20-1
CDR3 DNA: TGCAGTGCTAGGGGGGGGGGGGGAGTCCGGGCTAACTATGAGCAGTTCTTC
CDR3 protein: CSARGGGGVRANYEQFF

clone size: many
J gene: TRBJ2-3
D gene: NA
V gene: TRBV2
CDR3 DNA: TGTGCCAGCACTCGGGCAGATACGCAGTATTTT
CDR3 protein: CASTRADTQYF